The entry that follows covers one T cell receptor (beta chain) sequence. What it binds is unknown. The sample belongs to a study of T cells expressing NK-cell markers. Overall study results and limits: These same clonotypes (in four donors) also led the CD3+CD56-NKG2C+ fraction. Several of the donors carried dominant NKG2C+ clonotypes that took up 1.0-7.0% of their CD8+ T cells.

Germline V gives CDR1 GTSNPN, CDR2 SVGIG (reference sequence). CDR3 length: 14 amino acids. Using the 5' RACE reads, TCRdb records one entry per CDR3 protein without DNA. The sample totals just under 150,000 distinct CDR3 sequences; its top ten clones hold roughly 12%. The clonotype comes from a man aged 18 to 35 in good health. Sequenced input: blood T cells: a sorted CD56 or NKG2C T cell subset, CD4+ or CD8+ T cells, or bulk PBMC T cells (not recorded which). The chain couples TRBV30 to TRBJ2-3; the D gene TCRdb calls, TRBD2, cannot be checked with no DNA. This CDR3 reads CAWSAAGSTDTQYF. Full variable domain (outside the CDR3, taken from reference TRBV30 and TRBJ2-3): SQTIHQWPATLVQPVGSPLSLECTVEGTSNPNLYWYRQAAGRGLQLLFYSVGIGQISSEVPQNLSASRPQDRQFILSSKKLLLSDSGFYLCAWSAAGSTDTQYFGPGTRLTVL.